This entry is about one TCR beta chain. Its antigen is not known. This entry is derived from a study of lymphopenia after photon versus proton radiotherapy. Study-level findings and limits: Survival link was tested only in deceased patients; proton benefit remains a possibility. Oligoclonal CD8+ Temra expansion after nadir drove photon patients' diversity drop. Photon-treated patients lost naive T cells and TCR diversity; proton-treated stayed stable.

Profiled with immunoSEQ multiplex PCR; TCRdb holds only in-frame clones, not every one. The sample records around 42,000 clones, 65% to 90% being singletons. The clonotype originates from a middle-aged man with gastric cancer. The sample in question was peripheral blood, obtained from a patient treated with photon-based radiotherapy.

The CDR3 reads CATRRAASGNTIYF. In DNA form, the CDR3 reads TGTGCCACCCGAAGGGCCGCCTCTGGAAACACCATATATTTT. The chain carries TRBV15 and TRBJ1-3; D is unclear. Germline assignment: CDR1 LNHNV and CDR2 YYDKDF (reference sequence). V dropped 8 bases and J dropped 0 bases, with 11 bases sitting between them. CDR3 length: 14 residues.